Following are 13 T cell receptor beta chains from one sample sequenced in a study of radiation and T cells in renal cell carcinoma. Assay: immunoSEQ multiplex PCR; the TCRdb copy retains only in-frame clones and omits some. This table holds tens of thousands of clones, 65% to 85% found once. Time point here: blood 4 weeks post-SBRT, at nephrectomy. Treatment: 15 Gy SBRT to primary tumor, nephrectomy 4 weeks later. The sample was blood, taken from a patient whose treatment included radiotherapy and nephrectomy. These receptor sequences come from a woman aged 70-85 years with renal cell carcinoma.

Ten or more counts support this clone. V usage is TRBV29-1 and J usage is TRBJ1-2, with 9 positions matching TRBD1. Germline CDR1 reads SQVTM; CDR2 reads ANQGSEA. The J segment lost 8 bases and the V segment lost 6 bases, leaving 1 base of the junction unmatched. There are 10 residues in the CDR3. The CDR3 spells CSVTGGGYTF. In DNA, the CDR3 is TGCAGCGTGACAGGGGGAGGCTACACCTTC.

The J gene is TRBJ2-5, the V gene TRBV19; 11 bases match TRBD2. The trim removed 6 bases at V and 4 bases at J, leaving 4 bases unmatched. The CDR3 length is 14 residues. Germline assignment: CDR1 LNHDA and CDR2 SQIVND (reference sequence). CDR3 nucleotides: TGTGCCAGTAGGGGACTAGCGGAGGGAGAGACCCAGTACTTC. The encoded protein is CASRGLAEGETQYF.

The chain combines TRBV5-1 with TRBJ1-2, with 8 bases fitting TRBD1. Germline assignment: CDR1 SGHRS and CDR2 YFSETQ. The CDR3 contains 16 residues. V dropped 4 bases and J dropped 4; count of bases not matched to a gene: 12. The CDR3 DNA is TGCGCCAGCAGCCAACTGACAGGGGCTCTGGGCTATGGCTACACCTTC. Its protein product is CASSQLTGALGYGYTF.

The rearrangement joins TRBV7-8 to TRBJ1-4; D uncertain. The germline CDR1 and CDR2 sequences are SGHVS and FQNEAQ. The CDR3 contains 14 residues. V was clipped by 5 bases and J by 1 base, with 8 bases between them. The chain's CDR3 is CASSPSRTNEKLFF. CDR3 DNA sequence: TGTGCCAGCAGCCCGAGCAGAACTAATGAAAAACTGTTTTTT. Based on the CDR3 plus reference TRBV7-8 and TRBJ1-4, the full variable domain is GAGVSQSPRYKVAKRGQDVALRCDPISGHVSLFWYQQALGQGPEFLTYFQNEAQLDKSGLPSDRFFAERPEGSVSTLKIQRTQQEDSAVYLCASSPSRTNEKLFFGSGTQLSVL.

Here the CDR3 DNA reads TGTGCCAGCAGCATAAAGAGTCACAGCACCGGGGAGCTGTTTTTT. This translates into CASSIKSHSTGELFF. The rearrangement joins TRBV9 to TRBJ2-2; D gene uncertain. This CDR3 spans 15 amino acids. From germline, CDR1 is SGDLS and CDR2 YYNGEE. Deletions cut 4 bases from V and 4 bases from J, with 14 bases between.

This rearrangement joins TRBV5-1 to TRBJ2-7, with TRBD2 matching 11 bases. The CDR3 has 16 residues. The V and J ends lost 0 bases and 5 bases, in that order; junction bases with no gene match: 7. CDR1 SGHRS and CDR2 YFSETQ come from the germline V gene. The CDR3 is CASSLVAGGPIDEQYF. The CDR3 DNA reads as TGCGCCAGCAGCTTGGTAGCGGGAGGGCCGATAGACGAGCAGTACTTC.

The chain joins TRBV7-8 to TRBJ2-5; possible D gene TRBD1, 6 bases. CDR1 is SGHVS, CDR2 FQNEAQ, per germline. The CDR3 runs 13 residues. V was cut by 3 bases and J by 2 bases, with 7 bases left in between. The CDR3 protein is CASSFDRQETQYF. DNA of the CDR3: TGTGCCAGCAGCTTTGACAGGCAAGAGACCCAGTACTTC.

This clone is labeled medium-sized. The chain recombines TRBV7-9 with TRBJ2-7; no reliable D call. CDR1 is SEHNR and CDR2 is FQNEAQ in the germline V gene (reference sequence). The CDR3 totals 12 residues. Trimming left V 4 bases short and J 5 bases short, with 9 bases between. CDR3 residues: CASSSPGNEQYF. For the CDR3, the DNA is TGTGCCAGCAGCTCCCCGGGCAACGAGCAGTACTTC.

The chain recombines TRBV6-5 with TRBJ1-4; D not certain. Germline CDR1 and CDR2: MNHEY and SVGAGI. The CDR3 length is 13 residues. V was trimmed by 4 bases and J by 14 bases, leaving 17 bases between them. The CDR3, as DNA: TGTGCCAGCAGTTCTTCTCAGGATGCCCTGCTGTTTTTT. Its protein product is CASSSSQDALLFF.

The chain is built from TRBV5-1 and TRBJ1-5, with a possible D match to TRBD1 (5 bases). The CDR3 spans 13 residues. With 7 bases removed from V and 3 bases from J, the gap between germline ends came to 11 bases. Germline V gene sequence: CDR1 SGHRS, CDR2 YFSETQ. CDR3 residues: CASSEGSNQPQHF. DNA of the CDR3: TGCGCCAGCTCTGAGGGGTCCAATCAGCCCCAGCATTTT.

The chain is built from TRBV7-9 and TRBJ1-5; the D is unclear. V was pared by 1 base and J by 5 bases, with 6 bases between. The CDR3 covers 13 residues. Germline V gene data show CDR1 as SEHNR and CDR2 as FQNEAQ (reference sequence). The CDR3 nucleotides are TGTGCCAGCAGCTTAGGCAGTTATCAGCCCCAGCATTTT. This codes for CASSLGSYQPQHF.

This clone was seen a handful of times. The J gene is TRBJ2-1, the V gene TRBV7-9; TRBD1 agrees at 11 bases. There are 17 residues in the CDR3. CDR1 SEHNR and CDR2 FQNEAQ come from the germline V gene (reference sequence). The V segment lost 4 bases and the J segment 8 bases; nucleotides outside the gene matches: 13. CDR3 residues: CASSSTSPGQGGHEQFF. The CDR3 DNA follows: TGTGCCAGCAGCTCCACCTCCCCGGGACAGGGGGGGCATGAGCAGTTCTTC.

The rearrangement joins TRBV7-8 to TRBJ2-5; 9 bases are shared with TRBD1. This CDR3 has 15 amino acids. Trimming at V came to 2 bases and at J to 5 bases, leaving 6 bases not matched to a gene. CDR1 is SGHVS, CDR2 FQNEAQ, per germline. The CDR3 DNA is TGTGCCAGCAGCTTATGGGGGACAGGGCCCGAGACCCAGTACTTC. This codes for CASSLWGTGPETQYF. Together with reference TRBV7-8 and TRBJ2-5, the CDR3 gives the full variable domain: GAGVSQSPRYKVAKRGQDVALRCDPISGHVSLFWYQQALGQGPEFLTYFQNEAQLDKSGLPSDRFFAERPEGSVSTLKIQRTQQEDSAVYLCASSLWGTGPETQYFGPGTRLLVL.